The rows below give T cell receptor beta chains drawn from one sample of a study of shared clonotypes between healthy human individuals. Measured with immunoSEQ multiplex PCR; TCRdb has only the in-frame clones, and not every one. Of fewer than 650,000 clones in the sample, around 80% were seen once. Sequencing was carried out using PBMCs. All receptors come from a woman between 40 and 55 years old in good health. Some clones in this sample may be carry-over from other donors' samples. Each CDR3 is given with its conserved first and last residue. D genes are given only for firm matches. Some rows have no size entry. The others give once, few or many, or a class for an expanded clone.

d_gene: .; abundance: .; j_gene: TRBJ2-1; len: 14; v_gene: TRBV5-1; CDR3nt: TGCGCCAGCGGATTCATAGGGGTAAACAATGAGCAGTTCTTC; CDR3aa: CASGFIGVNNEQFF
d_gene: .; abundance: .; j_gene: TRBJ1-4; len: 13; v_gene: TRBV7-6; CDR3nt: TGTGCCAGCAGCTCCTGGGGTATGGAAAAACTGTTTTTT; CDR3aa: CASSSWGMEKLFF
d_gene: .; abundance: .; j_gene: TRBJ2-2; len: 15; v_gene: TRBV19; CDR3nt: TGTGCCAGTAGTACCTACCGGGAAAACACCGGGGAGCTGTTTTTT; CDR3aa: CASSTYRENTGELFF
d_gene: .; abundance: once; j_gene: TRBJ2-7; len: 11; v_gene: TRBV20-1; CDR3nt: TGCAGTGCTACGCCAGGGGTTGAGCAGTACTTC; CDR3aa: CSATPGVEQYF
d_gene: TRBD2; abundance: .; j_gene: TRBJ2-7; len: 14; v_gene: TRBV7-9; CDR3nt: TGTGCCAGCAGCTTAGGGTTAGCGGGGTACGAGCAGTACTTC; CDR3aa: CASSLGLAGYEQYF
d_gene: .; abundance: .; j_gene: TRBJ2-5; len: 15; v_gene: TRBV18; CDR3nt: TGTGCCAGCTCACTCGCCGGGGACCGAAAAGAGACCCAGTACTTC; CDR3aa: CASSLAGDRKETQYF
d_gene: .; abundance: .; j_gene: TRBJ1-3; len: 15; v_gene: TRBV6-5; CDR3nt: TGTGCCAGCAGACTGGACTTCTACTCTGGAAACACCATATATTTT; CDR3aa: CASRLDFYSGNTIYF
d_gene: .; abundance: .; j_gene: TRBJ2-2; len: 15; v_gene: TRBV28; CDR3nt: TGTGCCAGCAGTTACGCCGGGACACCAACCGGGGAGCTGTTTTTT; CDR3aa: CASSYAGTPTGELFF
d_gene: .; abundance: few; j_gene: TRBJ1-1; len: 15; v_gene: TRBV30; CDR3nt: TGTGCCTGGAGAGTGGTCCCCCATCTTGACACTGAAGCTTTCTTT; CDR3aa: CAWRVVPHLDTEAFF
d_gene: .; abundance: .; j_gene: TRBJ2-3; len: 18; v_gene: TRBV7-2; CDR3nt: TGTGCCAGCAGCTTCCCAAAAGGGGGGGGCGATGGTACAGATACGCAGTATTTT; CDR3aa: CASSFPKGGGDGTDTQYF
d_gene: .; abundance: few; j_gene: TRBJ1-2; len: 13; v_gene: TRBV7-2; CDR3nt: TGTGCCAGCAGCTTAGCTGGGAACTATGGCTACACCTTC; CDR3aa: CASSLAGNYGYTF
d_gene: .; abundance: few; j_gene: TRBJ2-1; len: 15; v_gene: TRBV11-2; CDR3nt: TGTGCCAGCAGCTTAGATGGATTGAGGGGGAATGAGCAGTTCTTC; CDR3aa: CASSLDGLRGNEQFF
d_gene: .; abundance: once; j_gene: TRBJ1-1; len: 14; v_gene: TRBV7-9; CDR3nt: TGTGCCAGCAGCTTTAGTGGGGAGAACACTGAAGCTTTCTTT; CDR3aa: CASSFSGENTEAFF
d_gene: .; abundance: .; j_gene: TRBJ1-1; len: 15; v_gene: TRBV5-1; CDR3nt: TGCGCCAGCAGCTTGGAGGGACACCTGAACACTGAAGCTTTCTTT; CDR3aa: CASSLEGHLNTEAFF
d_gene: .; abundance: .; j_gene: TRBJ1-3; len: 14; v_gene: TRBV13; CDR3nt: TGTGCCAGCAGCGACAGAAGCTCTGGAAACACCATATATTTT; CDR3aa: CASSDRSSGNTIYF
d_gene: .; abundance: .; j_gene: TRBJ2-7; len: 13; v_gene: TRBV5-1; CDR3nt: TGCGCCAGCAGCTTGGGTCAGGGGAACGAGCAGTACTTC; CDR3aa: CASSLGQGNEQYF
d_gene: .; abundance: .; j_gene: TRBJ1-1; len: 16; v_gene: TRBV25-1; CDR3nt: TGTGCCAGCAGTGGTGGGGGAGGGGATGGGCACACTGAAGCTTTCTTT; CDR3aa: CASSGGGGDGHTEAFF
d_gene: .; abundance: .; j_gene: TRBJ2-1; len: 15; v_gene: TRBV7-9; CDR3nt: TGTGCCAGCTCATTAACACCCGAAATGGACAATGAGCAGTTCTTC; CDR3aa: CASSLTPEMDNEQFF
d_gene: TRBD1; abundance: .; j_gene: TRBJ2-5; len: 15; v_gene: TRBV29-1; CDR3nt: TGCAGCGTTGAAGATGGGGACAGGGGAGGGAAGACCCAGTACTTC; CDR3aa: CSVEDGDRGGKTQYF
d_gene: TRBD2; abundance: once; j_gene: TRBJ2-1; len: 17; v_gene: TRBV11-3; CDR3nt: TGTGCCAGCAGCCCGGGAAGCGGGGGGGCCTCCTACAATGAGCAGTTCTTC; CDR3aa: CASSPGSGGASYNEQFF
d_gene: TRBD1; abundance: .; j_gene: TRBJ1-5; len: 13; v_gene: TRBV30; CDR3nt: TGTGCCTGTGCCGGGACAGGGGACCAGCCCCAGCATTTT; CDR3aa: CACAGTGDQPQHF
d_gene: .; abundance: .; j_gene: TRBJ2-2; len: 15; v_gene: TRBV19; CDR3nt: TGTGCCAGTAGTATCGACAGGGAGGGTACCGGGGAGCTGTTTTTT; CDR3aa: CASSIDREGTGELFF
d_gene: .; abundance: .; j_gene: TRBJ2-7; len: 13; v_gene: TRBV28; CDR3nt: TGTGCCAGCAGACCCGGCCCCTCCTACGAGCAGTACTTC; CDR3aa: CASRPGPSYEQYF
d_gene: TRBD2; abundance: many; j_gene: TRBJ2-1; len: 16; v_gene: TRBV6-4; CDR3nt: TGTGCCAGCAGTGAAAGGGCGGGAGCCGGGGGATATGAGCAGTTCTTC; CDR3aa: CASSERAGAGGYEQFF
d_gene: TRBD2; abundance: .; j_gene: TRBJ2-3; len: 15; v_gene: TRBV5-7; CDR3nt: TGTGCCAGCTGGACTAGCGGGAGGCACACAGATACGCAGTATTTT; CDR3aa: CASWTSGRHTDTQYF
d_gene: .; abundance: .; j_gene: TRBJ2-2; len: 15; v_gene: TRBV15; CDR3nt: TGTGCCACCAGCCCCCCCGGGAGAGTCACCGGGGAGCTGTTTTTT; CDR3aa: CATSPPGRVTGELFF
d_gene: .; abundance: .; j_gene: TRBJ1-5; len: 14; v_gene: TRBV5-1; CDR3nt: TGCGCCAGCAGCTGGTTGGGGGAAAATCAGCCCCAGCATTTT; CDR3aa: CASSWLGENQPQHF
d_gene: .; abundance: .; j_gene: TRBJ2-7; len: 14; v_gene: TRBV30; CDR3nt: TGTGCCTGGAGTGATAAAGGACCTTTCTACGAGCAGTACTTC; CDR3aa: CAWSDKGPFYEQYF
d_gene: .; abundance: .; j_gene: TRBJ1-2; len: 13; v_gene: TRBV4-2; CDR3nt: TGTGCCAGCAGCCAGACGGGGGTCTATGGCTACACCTTC; CDR3aa: CASSQTGVYGYTF
d_gene: TRBD2; abundance: .; j_gene: TRBJ2-2; len: 15; v_gene: TRBV7-3; CDR3nt: TGTGCCAGCAGCTTAGCGGGAGGCAGGACCGGGGAGCTGTTTTTT; CDR3aa: CASSLAGGRTGELFF
d_gene: TRBD1; abundance: .; j_gene: TRBJ2-1; len: 15; v_gene: TRBV28; CDR3nt: TGTGCCAGCAGCTCAAGACAGGGGGCGTGGAATGAGCAGTTCTTC; CDR3aa: CASSSRQGAWNEQFF
d_gene: .; abundance: few; j_gene: TRBJ2-7; len: 14; v_gene: TRBV5-4; CDR3nt: TGTGCCAGCAGCCCTAGGACTGGCGGTGACGAGCAGTACTTC; CDR3aa: CASSPRTGGDEQYF
d_gene: .; abundance: .; j_gene: TRBJ2-7; len: 10; v_gene: TRBV6-1; CDR3nt: TGTGCCAGCAATGGCTACGAGCAGTACTTC; CDR3aa: CASNGYEQYF
d_gene: .; abundance: .; j_gene: TRBJ2-3; len: 13; v_gene: TRBV29-1; CDR3nt: TGCAGCGTCGAAGAGGCGGGCACAGATACGCAGTATTTT; CDR3aa: CSVEEAGTDTQYF
d_gene: .; abundance: .; j_gene: TRBJ2-6; len: 12; v_gene: TRBV2; CDR3nt: TGTGCCAGCAGTTCTGAGGCCAACGTCCTGACTTTC; CDR3aa: CASSSEANVLTF
d_gene: .; abundance: .; j_gene: TRBJ2-4; len: 11; v_gene: TRBV9; CDR3nt: TGTGCCAGCAGCGGAGGGTCCGGGAAGTACTTC; CDR3aa: CASSGGSGKYF
d_gene: .; abundance: once; j_gene: TRBJ1-2; len: 16; v_gene: TRBV5-1; CDR3nt: TGCGCCAGCAGCTTGGGACCGGGAGCCCAGAGGATCAGCTACACCTTC; CDR3aa: CASSLGPGAQRISYTF
d_gene: .; abundance: .; j_gene: TRBJ2-5; len: 12; v_gene: TRBV6-1; CDR3nt: TGTGCCAGCAGTGAAGGAAGGGAGACCCAGTACTTC; CDR3aa: CASSEGRETQYF
d_gene: .; abundance: few; j_gene: TRBJ2-5; len: 15; v_gene: TRBV11-1; CDR3nt: TGTGCCAGCAGCTTTATGTCAGGGGTCCAAGAGACCCAGTACTTC; CDR3aa: CASSFMSGVQETQYF
d_gene: TRBD2; abundance: few; j_gene: TRBJ2-7; len: 15; v_gene: TRBV4-2; CDR3nt: TGTGCCAGCAGCCAAGAGGACGGGGAGGGATACGAGCAGTACTTC; CDR3aa: CASSQEDGEGYEQYF
d_gene: .; abundance: .; j_gene: TRBJ2-7; len: 12; v_gene: TRBV7-9; CDR3nt: TGTGCCAGCAGCTTGGAAAGAGGCGAGCAGTACTTC; CDR3aa: CASSLERGEQYF
d_gene: TRBD1; abundance: .; j_gene: TRBJ2-7; len: 16; v_gene: TRBV7-9; CDR3nt: TGTGCCAGCAGCTTAGGGGTGGGACAGGGGTCCTACGAGCAGTACTTC; CDR3aa: CASSLGVGQGSYEQYF
d_gene: .; abundance: .; j_gene: TRBJ1-3; len: 13; v_gene: TRBV7-3; CDR3nt: TGTGCCAGCAGCTTAAACCCGAGAAACACCATATATTTT; CDR3aa: CASSLNPRNTIYF
d_gene: TRBD1; abundance: .; j_gene: TRBJ1-1; len: 13; v_gene: TRBV29-1; CDR3nt: TGCAGCGGTATCCGACAGGGCGGCACTGAAGCTTTCTTT; CDR3aa: CSGIRQGGTEAFF
d_gene: TRBD1; abundance: .; j_gene: TRBJ1-5; len: 14; v_gene: TRBV28; CDR3nt: TGTGCCAGCAGCCCGACAGGGGGGGATCAGCCCCAGCATTTT; CDR3aa: CASSPTGGDQPQHF
d_gene: .; abundance: .; j_gene: TRBJ2-1; len: 14; v_gene: TRBV19; CDR3nt: TGTGCCAGTAGTATAGTACTAGGTGGTAATGAGCAGTTCTTC; CDR3aa: CASSIVLGGNEQFF
d_gene: .; abundance: .; j_gene: TRBJ1-1; len: 14; v_gene: TRBV6-5; CDR3nt: TGTGCCAGCAGTCTAGGGGGGGCGCGCACTGAAGCTTTCTTT; CDR3aa: CASSLGGARTEAFF
d_gene: .; abundance: many; j_gene: TRBJ1-2; len: 17; v_gene: TRBV30; CDR3nt: TGTGCCTGGACCTTTAGGGAGTACCGCCTCGCCGGCTATGGCTACACCTTC; CDR3aa: CAWTFREYRLAGYGYTF
d_gene: TRBD2; abundance: .; j_gene: TRBJ2-3; len: 16; v_gene: TRBV5-5; CDR3nt: TGTGCCAGCAGTCCCGGACTAGCGATAAGCACAGATACGCAGTATTTT; CDR3aa: CASSPGLAISTDTQYF
d_gene: .; abundance: .; j_gene: TRBJ1-5; len: 15; v_gene: TRBV18; CDR3nt: TGTGCCAGCTCACGAACCTCGGGACTTGATCAGCCCCAGCATTTT; CDR3aa: CASSRTSGLDQPQHF
d_gene: TRBD2; abundance: .; j_gene: TRBJ2-5; len: 15; v_gene: TRBV19; CDR3nt: TGTGCCAGTAGTATAGTAATCGGGAGGGGAGAGACCCAGTACTTC; CDR3aa: CASSIVIGRGETQYF
d_gene: TRBD1; abundance: few; j_gene: TRBJ1-1; len: 15; v_gene: TRBV28; CDR3nt: TGTGCCAGCAGTTCATACAGGGGCAGGGATACTGAAGCTTTCTTT; CDR3aa: CASSSYRGRDTEAFF
d_gene: TRBD1; abundance: few; j_gene: TRBJ2-1; len: 17; v_gene: TRBV7-2; CDR3nt: TGTGCCAGCAGCTTACCGAGGGGAACCGGGACAGGAACCCTGCAGTTCTTC; CDR3aa: CASSLPRGTGTGTLQFF
d_gene: TRBD2; abundance: .; j_gene: TRBJ2-3; len: 17; v_gene: TRBV7-9; CDR3nt: TGTGCCAGCAGCTCCTATAGCGGGACATACCTCACAGATACGCAGTATTTT; CDR3aa: CASSSYSGTYLTDTQYF
d_gene: .; abundance: .; j_gene: TRBJ2-7; len: 13; v_gene: TRBV5-4; CDR3nt: TGTGCCAGCAGGGGGGCCTCGACCTACGAGCAGTACTTC; CDR3aa: CASRGASTYEQYF